A few counts support the clone carrying this T cell receptor beta chain. The authors ran a second PCR of 7 to 11 cycles using a sample-barcoded 5' primer and a J-beta primer mix. TCRdb analysed the 5' RACE reads with MiXCR anew, one entry per CDR3 protein. The repertoire has around 780,000 distinct CDR3 sequences, roughly 24% of them found once; the top ten carry around 3%. The data belong to a study of blood T cells in healthy people across ages. The same sample was also studied in work on T cells of mothers and their children. According to that study: It was related mother-child pairs that showed slightly higher overlap than unrelated pairs, without reaching significance.

Input material: blood. The sequence derives from a boy aged 5-17 years in good health.

The CDR3 protein is CASSARVGYQETQYF. CDR3 bases: TGTGCCAGCTCGGCCAGGGTCGGGTACCAAGAGACCCAGTACTTC. The chain joins TRBV18 to TRBJ2-5; tentatively, D is TRBD1 (5 bases). The germline CDR1 and CDR2 sequences are KGHSH and LQKENI. V was cut by 6 bases and J by 0 bases, with 14 bases left in between. The CDR3 runs to 15 residues.